The T cell receptor beta chain under discussion was sequenced for a study of neurological immune-mediated disorders. This clonotype was picked up many times. It was by 5'RACE with 10-nucleotide random UMIs that the cDNA was made. TCRdb re-called the 5' RACE reads through MiXCR, storing one row per CDR3 protein. Among roughly 50,000 distinct CDR3 sequences, about 12% were seen once, and the ten largest hold around 10%. This clonotype was obtained from a woman aged 55-69 years with HTLV-1-associated myelopathy (HAM/TSP). Sequencing was performed on PBMCs.

CDR3 in amino acids: CASSPAGVGYNEQFF. As DNA, the CDR3 is TGTGCCAGCAGCCCAGCGGGAGTCGGATACAATGAGCAGTTCTTC. This rearrangement joins TRBV5-5 to TRBJ2-1; 8 nucleotides line up with TRBD2. The V gene end was trimmed by 4 bases and the J gene end by 4 bases; junction bases not matched to a gene: 7. Germline V gives CDR1 SGHKS, CDR2 YYEKEE (reference sequence). The CDR3 totals 15 residues.